This entry features one T cell receptor (beta chain) sequence. What it binds is not known. Via MiXCR, TCRdb re-called the 5' RACE reads, giving one row per CDR3 protein. Here the sample spans 650,000 to 800,000 distinct CDR3 sequences, roughly 19% being singletons. The ends were cut back, 4 bases at V and 6 bases at J, with 17 bases in the middle. In germline, CDR1 is SGHRS, CDR2 YFSETQ. The CDR3 covers 14 residues. The data belong to a study of CD8 T cells in ankylosing spondylitis. Overall study findings and caveats: Seemingly characteristic of ankylosing spondylitis blood was a TCR beta motif consisting of several highly homologous variants. In ankylosing spondylitis patients, matched synovial fluid reportedly showed significant enrichment of disease-linked clones.

The V call is TRBV5-1, the J call TRBJ2-7; D is undetermined. The material sequenced was blood, either unsorted or a sorted T cell fraction (not recorded which). The sequence came from a male donor with ankylosing spondylitis. This CDR3 reads CASSAVGPAGEQYF. CDR3 bases: TGCGCCAGCAGCGCGGTAGGCCCCGCCGGCGAGCAGTACTTC.